The 2 T cell receptor beta chains below were found in one sample sequenced in a study of blood T cell repertoires in COVID-19. The protocol was immunoSEQ multiplex PCR, while the TCRdb copy is restricted to in-frame clones and leaves out a portion. In the table there are about 300,000 clones, around 87% of which are singletons. The sample was peripheral blood. These TCRs come from a man aged 70 or older with acute or convalescent COVID-19.

This clone has just one count. For the CDR3, the DNA is TGTGCCAGCAGCGGGCGACAGACCCGGGACTATGGCTACACCTTC. Protein product: CASSGRQTRDYGYTF. The chain links TRBV14 to TRBJ1-2; tentatively, D is TRBD1 (5 bases). Germline V CDR1 and CDR2: SGHDN, FVKESK. Trimming removed 5 bases from V and 3 bases from J, with 16 bases in between. CDR3 size: 15 residues. The variable domain in full, with the rest retrieved from reference TRBV14 and TRBJ1-2, is EAGVTQFPSHSVIEKGQTVTLRCDPISGHDNLYWYRRVMGKEIKFLLHFVKESKQDESGMPNNRFLAERTGGTYSTLKVQPAELEDSGVYFCASSGRQTRDYGYTFGSGTRLTVV.

The CDR3 is CASRVTGTIFLENTEAFF. In DNA, the CDR3 is TGTGCCAGCAGGGTTACCGGGACAATCTTTTTGGAGAACACTGAAGCTTTCTTT. The chain carries TRBV28 and TRBJ1-1; D may be TRBD1 (6 bases). CDR1 is MDHEN and CDR2 is SYDVKM in the germline V gene. V lost 6 bases and J 1 base, leaving 24 bases between the germline ends. The CDR3 runs to 18 residues.